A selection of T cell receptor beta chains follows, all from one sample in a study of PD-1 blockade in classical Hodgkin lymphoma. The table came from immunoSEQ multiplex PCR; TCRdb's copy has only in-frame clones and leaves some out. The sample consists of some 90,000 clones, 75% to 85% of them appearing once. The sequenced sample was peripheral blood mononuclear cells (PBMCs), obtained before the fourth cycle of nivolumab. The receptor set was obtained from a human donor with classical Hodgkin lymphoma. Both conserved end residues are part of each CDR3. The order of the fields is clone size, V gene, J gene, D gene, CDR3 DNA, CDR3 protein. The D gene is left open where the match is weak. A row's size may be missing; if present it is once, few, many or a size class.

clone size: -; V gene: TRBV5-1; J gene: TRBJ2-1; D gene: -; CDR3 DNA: TGCGCCAGCAGCTTGGCAGATTTCTCCTACAATGAGCAGTTCTTC; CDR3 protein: CASSLADFSYNEQFF
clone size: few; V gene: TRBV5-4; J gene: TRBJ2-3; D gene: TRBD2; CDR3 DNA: TGTGCCAGCAGCTTAGGAGCGGGAGTCAGCACAGATACGCAGTATTTT; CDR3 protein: CASSLGAGVSTDTQYF
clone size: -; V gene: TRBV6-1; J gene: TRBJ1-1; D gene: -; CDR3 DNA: TGTGCCAGCGGAGAACAGTTCTTAACTGGAGCTTTCTTT; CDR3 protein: CASGEQFLTGAFF
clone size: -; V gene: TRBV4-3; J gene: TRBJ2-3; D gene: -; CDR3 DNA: TGCGCCAGCAGCCAACTGGGAGCGGATACGCAGTATTTT; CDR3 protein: CASSQLGADTQYF
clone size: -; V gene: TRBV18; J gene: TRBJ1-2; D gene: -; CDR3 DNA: TGTGCCAGCTCACCAGTACAGGGAGGTACCCTTAACTATGGCTACACCTTC; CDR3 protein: CASSPVQGGTLNYGYTF
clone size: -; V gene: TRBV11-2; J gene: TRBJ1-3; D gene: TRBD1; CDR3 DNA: TGTGCCAGCAGCTTGGGGACAGGGAGGTTTTCTGGAAACACCATATATTTT; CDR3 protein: CASSLGTGRFSGNTIYF
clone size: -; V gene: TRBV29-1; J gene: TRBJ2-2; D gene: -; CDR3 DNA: TGCAGCGTTTTTCGTCCTTCCACCGGGGAGCTGTTTTTT; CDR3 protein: CSVFRPSTGELFF
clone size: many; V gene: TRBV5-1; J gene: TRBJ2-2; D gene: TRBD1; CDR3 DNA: TGCGCCAGCAGCTACGGACAGGTTGGCACCGGGGAGCTGTTTTTT; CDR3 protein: CASSYGQVGTGELFF
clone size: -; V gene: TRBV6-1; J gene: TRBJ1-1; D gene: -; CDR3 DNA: TGTGCCAGCAGTGTGGGGGGTATTGGCACTGAAGCTTTCTTT; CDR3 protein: CASSVGGIGTEAFF
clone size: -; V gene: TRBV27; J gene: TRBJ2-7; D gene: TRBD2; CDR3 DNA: TGTGCCAGCAGTACCGGACTAGCGGGACTCCACGAGCAGTACTTC; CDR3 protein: CASSTGLAGLHEQYF
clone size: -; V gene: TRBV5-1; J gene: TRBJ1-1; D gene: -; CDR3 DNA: TGCGCCAGCAGCTTGCGCGGGGAGAACACTGAAGCTTTCTTT; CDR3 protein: CASSLRGENTEAFF
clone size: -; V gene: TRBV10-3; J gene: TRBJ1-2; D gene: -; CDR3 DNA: TGTGCCACCGGCACGGGGAACTATGGCTACACCTTC; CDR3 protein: CATGTGNYGYTF
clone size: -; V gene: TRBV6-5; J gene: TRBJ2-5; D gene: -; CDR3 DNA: TGTGCCAGCAGTTCCACCCTTGGAGGGGAAGAGACCCAGTACTTC; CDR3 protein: CASSSTLGGEETQYF
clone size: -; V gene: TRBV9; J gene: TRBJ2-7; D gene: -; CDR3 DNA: TGTGCCAGCAGCGTAGCTCAGAACCCGACCTACGAGCAGTACTTC; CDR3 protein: CASSVAQNPTYEQYF
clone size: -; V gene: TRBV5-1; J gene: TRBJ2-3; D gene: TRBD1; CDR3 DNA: TGCGCCAGCACCCGGACAGGGCTGGAAGATACGCAGTATTTT; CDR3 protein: CASTRTGLEDTQYF
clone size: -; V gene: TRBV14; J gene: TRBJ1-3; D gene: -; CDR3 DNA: TGTGCCAGCAGCCCCCGGGACATTCCTGGAAACACCATATATTTT; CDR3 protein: CASSPRDIPGNTIYF
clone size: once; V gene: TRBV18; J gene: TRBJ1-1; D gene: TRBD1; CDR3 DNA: TGTGCCAGCTCACGACAGGGACAGGGGGACAAAGCTTTCTTT; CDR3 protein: CASSRQGQGDKAFF
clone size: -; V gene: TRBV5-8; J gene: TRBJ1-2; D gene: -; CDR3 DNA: TGTGCCAGCAGCTTGAACCGCAGGTCCTATGGCTACACCTTC; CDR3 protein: CASSLNRRSYGYTF
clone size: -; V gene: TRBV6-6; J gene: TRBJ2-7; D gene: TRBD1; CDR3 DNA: TGTGCCAGCAGTCCCCCCGGGACAGGGTCCTACGAGCAGTACTTC; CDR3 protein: CASSPPGTGSYEQYF
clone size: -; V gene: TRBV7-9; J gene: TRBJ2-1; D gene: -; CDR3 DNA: TGTGCCAGCAGCACCCGACGGGGTGGGTGGGGCAGAGCCTACAATGAGCAGTTCTTC; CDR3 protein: CASSTRRGGWGRAYNEQFF
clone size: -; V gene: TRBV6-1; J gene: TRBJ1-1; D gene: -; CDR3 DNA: TGTGCCAGTTCCAACGCGGGTACATACACTGAAGCTTTCTTT; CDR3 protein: CASSNAGTYTEAFF
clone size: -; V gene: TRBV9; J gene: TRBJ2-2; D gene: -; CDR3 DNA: TGTGCCAGCAGCGGGCCAGGGGTTGGGACCGGGGAGCTGTTTTTT; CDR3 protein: CASSGPGVGTGELFF
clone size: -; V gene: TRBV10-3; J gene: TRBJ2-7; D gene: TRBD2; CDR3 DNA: TGTGCCATCACCGGGACTAGCGGGAGAAGGAGCTACGAGCAGTACTTC; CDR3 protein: CAITGTSGRRSYEQYF
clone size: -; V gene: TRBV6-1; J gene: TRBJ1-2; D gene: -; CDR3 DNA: TGTGCCAGCAGTGAATTGGACCGACAGAACTATGGCTACACCTTC; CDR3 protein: CASSELDRQNYGYTF
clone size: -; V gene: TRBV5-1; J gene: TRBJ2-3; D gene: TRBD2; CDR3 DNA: TGCGCCAGCAGCTTCCCCAGCGGGAGTGTCGCAGATACGCAGTATTTT; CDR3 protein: CASSFPSGSVADTQYF
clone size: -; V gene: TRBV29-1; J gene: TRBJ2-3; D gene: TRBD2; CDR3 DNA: TGCAGCGTTGACCTTGGACTAGCGGGAGGAATGGGGACAGATACGCAGTATTTT; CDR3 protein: CSVDLGLAGGMGTDTQYF
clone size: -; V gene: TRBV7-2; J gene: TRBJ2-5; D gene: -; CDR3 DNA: TGTGCCAGCAGCTTAGCTGACGAGACCCAGTACTTC; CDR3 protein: CASSLADETQYF
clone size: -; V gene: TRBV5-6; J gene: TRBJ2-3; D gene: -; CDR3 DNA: TGTGCCAGCAGCGGGAGAGTGACAGATACGCAGTATTTT; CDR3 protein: CASSGRVTDTQYF
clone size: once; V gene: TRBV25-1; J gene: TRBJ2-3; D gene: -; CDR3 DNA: TGTGCCAGCAGTCATCGGACCATTCAGGGTACAGATACGCAGTATTTT; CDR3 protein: CASSHRTIQGTDTQYF
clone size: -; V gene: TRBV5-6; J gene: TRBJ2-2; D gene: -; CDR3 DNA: TGTGCCAGCAGCCCGGTGGGGCGTAACGGGGAGCTGTTTTTT; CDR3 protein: CASSPVGRNGELFF
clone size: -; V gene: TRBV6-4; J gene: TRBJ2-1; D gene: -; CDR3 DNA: TGTGCCAGCAGCCACACGGTCGGTGAGCAGTTCTTC; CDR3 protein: CASSHTVGEQFF
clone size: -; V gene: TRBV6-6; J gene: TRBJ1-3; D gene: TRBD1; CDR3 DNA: TGTGCCAGCAGTCCGACAGGGGCAGGCTCTGGAAACACCATATATTTT; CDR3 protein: CASSPTGAGSGNTIYF
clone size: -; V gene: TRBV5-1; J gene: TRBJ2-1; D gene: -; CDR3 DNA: TGCGCCAGCAGCTTAGGGTACAGCGGCGGCAGTGAGCAGTTCTTC; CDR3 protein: CASSLGYSGGSEQFF
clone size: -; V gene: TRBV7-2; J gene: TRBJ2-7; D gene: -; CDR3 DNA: TGTGCCAGCAGCTTCCCAGGGCCCTCCTACGAGCAGTACTTC; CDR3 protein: CASSFPGPSYEQYF
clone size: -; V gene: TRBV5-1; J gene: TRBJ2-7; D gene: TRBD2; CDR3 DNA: TGCGCCAGCAGCTTGGGGACTAGCGAGGACGAGCAGTACTTC; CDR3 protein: CASSLGTSEDEQYF
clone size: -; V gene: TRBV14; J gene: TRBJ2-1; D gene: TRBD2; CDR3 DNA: TGTGCCAGCAGCCCTCAGCGGGAGTATAAGAATGAGCAGTTCTTC; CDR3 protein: CASSPQREYKNEQFF
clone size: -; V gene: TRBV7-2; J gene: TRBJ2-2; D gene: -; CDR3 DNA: TGTGCCAGCAGCTTAGCCAGGGTTTCGGGTACCGGGGAGCTGTTTTTT; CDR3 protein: CASSLARVSGTGELFF
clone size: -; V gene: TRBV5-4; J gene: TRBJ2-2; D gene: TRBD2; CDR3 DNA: TGTGCCAGCAGCCCGACGGCGGGAGTACGCACCGGGGAGCTGTTTTTT; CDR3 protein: CASSPTAGVRTGELFF
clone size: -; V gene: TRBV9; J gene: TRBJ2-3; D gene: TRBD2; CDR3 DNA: TGTGCCAGCAGCCCTCAACTGGGACTAGCGGGAGGGTTGGGCACAGATACGCAGTATTTT; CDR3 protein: CASSPQLGLAGGLGTDTQYF
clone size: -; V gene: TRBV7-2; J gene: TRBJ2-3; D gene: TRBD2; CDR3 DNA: TGTGCCAGCAGCAGACAGACTAGCTTCACAGATACGCAGTATTTT; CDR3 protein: CASSRQTSFTDTQYF
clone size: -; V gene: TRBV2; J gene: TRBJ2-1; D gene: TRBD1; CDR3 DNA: TGTGCCAGCAGTGAACCAGCGGGGACAGGGGTTGAGCAGTTCTTC; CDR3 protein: CASSEPAGTGVEQFF